This entry features one T cell receptor beta chain sequence. The antigen is unknown. Germline CDR1 reads SNHLY; CDR2 reads FYNNEI. V lost 7 bases and J lost 0; bases outside the gene matches: 15. The CDR3 has 18 residues. This sample is part of a study of OX40 agonist ivuxolimab in advanced cancers. The protocol was immunoSEQ multiplex PCR, while the TCRdb copy is restricted to in-frame clones and leaves out a portion. Among about 36,000 clones, about 78% were seen once, and the ten largest hold around 13%. Study-wide results and limits: CD8+ T cells averaged more expanded clones than CD4+.

Source: CD4+ or CD8+ T cells sorted from blood, taken in a trial of the OX40 agonist ivuxolimab. The chain couples TRBV2 to TRBJ2-3, with 8 bases lining up with TRBD2. The receptor comes from an adult with an advanced solid tumor such as melanoma, head and neck, liver or kidney cancer. The CDR3 DNA reads TGTGCCAGCACCCCTCCTAGCGGGCCGCACCAAAGCACAGATACGCAGTATTTT. Translation: CASTPPSGPHQSTDTQYF.